The T cell receptor beta chain described here comes from a study of T cell responses to AZD1222 COVID-19 vaccine. Repertoires were generated with immunoSEQ multiplex PCR, while TCRdb's copy carries only in-frame clones and drops some. This repertoire shows 100,000 to 120,000 clones, around nine tenths found once; its top ten account for about 2.7%. J gave up 5 bases and V 4 bases, and 4 bases lay outside the gene matches. The germline CDR1 and CDR2 sequences are SGHTA and FQGNSA. CDR3 length: 13 amino acids. This TCR was sampled from an adult in good health. The specimen was peripheral blood, collected on day 0 of AZD1222 vaccination. The rearrangement uses TRBV7-2 and TRBJ2-7; 8 nucleotides agree with TRBD2. CDR3 sequence reads: CASSYLAGHEQYF. The CDR3 DNA sequence: TGTGCCAGCAGCTATTTAGCGGGACACGAGCAGTACTTC. The full variable domain, rest sourced from reference TRBV7-2 and TRBJ2-7, is GAGVSQSPSNKVTEKGKDVELRCDPISGHTALYWYRQSLGQGLEFLIYFQGNSAPDKSGLPSDRFSAERTGGSVSTLTIQRTQQEDSAVYLCASSYLAGHEQYFGPGTRLTVT.